The source of this T cell receptor beta chain is a study of T-cell memory formation after mild COVID-19. Study findings and constraints: Those CD4+ clones that contracted were mainly in CM and EM (CD8+ ones in EMRA). Clones shrinking between day 15 and 85 showed a balanced CD4/CD8 split, and those that grew later tilted toward CD4+.

This clonotype was recorded a few times. The antigen is unknown. This CDR3 comprises 16 residues. Germline assignment: CDR1 DFQATT and CDR2 SNEGSKA (reference sequence). The germline V and J ends were trimmed by 1 base and 0 bases, with 13 bases remaining between them. MiXCR, run by TCRdb on the 5' RACE reads, gives a single entry per CDR3 protein. The sample has about 400,000 distinct CDR3 sequences; approximately 15% are singletons. This TCR was sampled from a man younger than 35 who had mild COVID-19 (a few samples of this study predate the infection). Cell type and time point are not known. Sequenced input: PBMCs or a T cell subset sorted from them (not recorded which). The rearrangement links TRBV20-1 to TRBJ2-4; weak D call: TRBD2 (5 bases). The CDR3 protein is CSARVSGLIAKNIQYF. The CDR3 DNA sequence: TGCAGTGCTAGAGTAAGCGGCCTAATAGCCAAAAACATTCAGTACTTC.